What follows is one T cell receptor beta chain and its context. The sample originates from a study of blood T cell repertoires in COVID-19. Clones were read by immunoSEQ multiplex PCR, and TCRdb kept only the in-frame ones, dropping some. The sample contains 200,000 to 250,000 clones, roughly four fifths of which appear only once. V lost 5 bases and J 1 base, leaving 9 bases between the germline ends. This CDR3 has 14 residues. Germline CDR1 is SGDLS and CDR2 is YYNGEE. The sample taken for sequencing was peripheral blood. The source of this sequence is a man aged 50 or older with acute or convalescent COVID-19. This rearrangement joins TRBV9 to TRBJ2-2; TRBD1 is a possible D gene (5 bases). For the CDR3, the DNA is TGTGCCAGCAGAAACCAGGGGAACACCGGGGAGCTGTTTTTT. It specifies CASRNQGNTGELFF.